The rows below give T cell receptor beta chains drawn from one sample of a study of blood T cell repertoires in COVID-19. Sequenced by immunoSEQ multiplex PCR; TCRdb stores in-frame clones only, minus some. The sample shows about 200,000 clones, approximately 84% of them seen only once. The specimen sequenced was peripheral blood. The receptors stem from a human donor with acute or convalescent COVID-19. The donor label of this sample is uncertain. The CDR3 runs from the conserved cysteine through the conserved F or W. The D gene is left open where the match is weak. Part of the rows lack a size; the others show once, few, many or a class for expanded clones.

>TRBJ1-1|-|TRBD1|TRBV7-8
TGTGCCAGCAGCTTAGGGGACAGGGTCGCTGAAGCTTTCTTT
CASSLGDRVAEAFF
>TRBJ2-3|-|TRBD1|TRBV7-9
TGTGCCAGCAGCCAACCGCCCGGGACAGGGGGCATGACAGATACGCAGTATTTT
CASSQPPGTGGMTDTQYF
>TRBJ1-1|-|TRBD1|TRBV3-1/TRBV3-2
TGTGCCAGCAGCCATCCCACAGGGGGGGAAGCTTTCTTT
CASSHPTGGEAFF
>TRBJ2-5|-|TRBD1|TRBV6-2/TRBV6-3
TGTGCCAGCAGCCGAGCGACAGGGGGGACGGAGACCCAGTACTTC
CASSRATGGTETQYF
>TRBJ2-7|-|TRBD1|TRBV11-1
TGTGCCAGCTCAATAGACCGGGACAGGCACTACGAGCAGTACTTC
CASSIDRDRHYEQYF
>TRBJ2-3|once|-|TRBV11-2
TGTGCCAGCAGCTTTACTATTTATAGCACAGATACGCAGTATTTT
CASSFTIYSTDTQYF
>TRBJ1-2|-|-|TRBV25-1
TGTGCCAGCAGTGAGCGGCAGGGGCTTGGCTACACCTTC
CASSERQGLGYTF
>TRBJ2-5|-|TRBD1|TRBV24-1
TGTGCCACCTCCGGGACAGGTGAGGGTGAGACCCAGTACTTC
CATSGTGEGETQYF
>TRBJ2-7|-|TRBD1|TRBV9
TGTGCCAGCAGCGTAGGGACAGGGCCCTACGAGCAGTACTTC
CASSVGTGPYEQYF
>TRBJ2-2|-|-|TRBV10-1
TGCGCCAGCAGTGAGTTCAGGGGCCCCACCGGGGAGCTGTTTTTT
CASSEFRGPTGELFF
>TRBJ1-2|-|-|TRBV5-4
TGTGCCAGCAGCTTGGACACCGCCTCCAGTGGCTACACCTTC
CASSLDTASSGYTF
>TRBJ2-5|-|-|TRBV28
TGTGCCAGCAGAATCTCGGAGGACCGGGAGACCCAGTACTTC
CASRISEDRETQYF
>TRBJ2-1|-|-|TRBV9
TGTGCCAGCAGCGCAACGGGGTGGGCGGGCAACGTCAATGAGCAGTTCTTC
CASSATGWAGNVNEQFF
>TRBJ2-7|-|TRBD2|TRBV12-3/TRBV12-4
TGTGCCAGCAGCCGACTAGCCCGGCAGTACTTC
CASSRLARQYF
>TRBJ2-7|-|TRBD1|TRBV18
TGTGCCAGCTCCCCTTCGTCTGGACAGGGGTCCCACGAGCAGTACTTC
CASSPSSGQGSHEQYF
>TRBJ2-3|-|TRBD1|TRBV5-1
TGCGCCAGCAGCTCTGGACAGGGGCCTAGCACAGATACGCAGTATTTT
CASSSGQGPSTDTQYF
>TRBJ1-1|few|-|TRBV5-1
TGCGCCAGCAGCTTGGGGGACCCGGGACTGGGAGCTTTCTTT
CASSLGDPGLGAFF
>TRBJ2-1|-|-|TRBV7-2
TGTGCCAGCAGCCCTCGTGCGGATGCTGAGCAGTTCTTC
CASSPRADAEQFF
>TRBJ2-3|once|TRBD2|TRBV11-2
TGTGCCAGCAGCTTAGAGGGGACTAGCGGATCAACTAGCACAGATACGCAGTATTTT
CASSLEGTSGSTSTDTQYF
>TRBJ2-2|-|-|TRBV5-1
TGCGCCAGCAGCATCTCAGTTACCGGGGAGCTGTTTTTT
CASSISVTGELFF
>TRBJ1-1|-|TRBD1|TRBV10-3
TGTGCCATCAACAACAGGGGTCCGGACACTGAAGCTTTCTTT
CAINNRGPDTEAFF
>TRBJ1-1|-|-|TRBV2
TGTGCCAGTGGGAAGGGGGAAATGAACACTGAAGCTTTCTTT
CASGKGEMNTEAFF
>TRBJ2-2|-|TRBD2|TRBV28
TGTGCCAGCAGGGGTAGCGGGAGGCCTAACAGGAACACCGGGGAGCTGTTTTTT
CASRGSGRPNRNTGELFF
>TRBJ1-4|-|TRBD1|TRBV30
TGTGCCTGGAGAAGTAACAGGGGTGAAAAACTGTTTTTT
CAWRSNRGEKLFF
>TRBJ2-5|once|-|TRBV12-3/TRBV12-4
TGTGCCAGCAGTGGGGCGGGACAAGAGACCCAGTACTTC
CASSGAGQETQYF
>TRBJ2-7|-|-|TRBV25-1
TGTGCCAGCAGCCTTAGAGGTGGCGAGCAGTACTTC
CASSLRGGEQYF
>TRBJ1-6|-|-|TRBV10-3
TGTGCCATCAGTGAGGAGGGCTGGAGCTCCTATAATTCACCCCTCCACTTT
CAISEEGWSSYNSPLHF
>TRBJ2-3|once|TRBD2|TRBV29-1
TGCAGCGTCCTGACTAGCGGGAGGGCAGATACGCAGTATTTT
CSVLTSGRADTQYF
>TRBJ1-5|-|-|TRBV27
TGTGCCAGCAGCCTACAGGGAGGGTATGGTCAGCCCCAGCATTTT
CASSLQGGYGQPQHF
>TRBJ1-1|-|TRBD1|TRBV6-5
TGTGCCAGCAGTTACTCGAAGGGACAGAGTATTGAAGCTTTCTTT
CASSYSKGQSIEAFF
>TRBJ2-1|-|TRBD2|TRBV5-4
TGTGCCAGCAGCTCGGCAACTAGCGGGAGGGCCTCTTACAATGAGCAGTTCTTC
CASSSATSGRASYNEQFF
>TRBJ2-1|-|-|TRBV3-1/TRBV3-2
TGTGCCAGCAGCCGACACAGCTACAATGAGCAGTTCTTC
CASSRHSYNEQFF
>TRBJ1-3|once|TRBD1|TRBV13
TGTGCCAGCAGCTTAGAAAGGACAGGGTCAAGCTCTGGAAACACCATATATTTT
CASSLERTGSSSGNTIYF
>TRBJ2-1|-|-|TRBV24-1
TGTGCCACCAGTGATTCGGACAATGAGCAGTTCTTC
CATSDSDNEQFF
>TRBJ2-7|-|TRBD2|TRBV15
TGTGCCACCAGCAGTCGGGTGGGAGGGGTCTACGAGCAGTACTTC
CATSSRVGGVYEQYF
>TRBJ2-2|-|TRBD2|TRBV7-2
TGTGCCAGCAGCTTAGACTTAACTAGCGGGAGAGGCACCGGGGAGCTGTTTTTT
CASSLDLTSGRGTGELFF
>TRBJ1-1|once|-|TRBV30
TGTGCCTGGAGACCCACAGGGATTTACACTGAAGCTTTCTTT
CAWRPTGIYTEAFF
>TRBJ1-5|-|-|TRBV6-5
TGTGCCAGCAGTTACACAGGTGGTAGCAATCAGCCCCAGCATTTT
CASSYTGGSNQPQHF
>TRBJ2-1|-|-|TRBV5-1
TGCGCCAGCAGCCCCCCGAGCAATGAGCAGTTCTTC
CASSPPSNEQFF
>TRBJ2-5|-|-|TRBV7-8
TGTGCCAGCAGCCTATCCGGGACCCAGTACTTC
CASSLSGTQYF
>TRBJ2-5|once|-|TRBV9
TGTGCCAGCAGCGTCAGCGTGGGAGGAGAGACCCAGTACTTC
CASSVSVGGETQYF
>TRBJ1-5|-|-|TRBV2
TGTGCCAGCAGTTCCCCCAGGGCAGGTCAGCCCCAGCATTTT
CASSSPRAGQPQHF
>TRBJ2-5|-|-|TRBV5-1
TGCGCCAGCAGCAAAGGTACTAGCTTAGTGGAGACCCAGTACTTC
CASSKGTSLVETQYF
>TRBJ1-5|-|TRBD1|TRBV6-6
TGTGCCAGCAGCACCTATGGGACAGAGAATCAGCCCCAGCATTTT
CASSTYGTENQPQHF
>TRBJ2-5|-|-|TRBV18
TGTGCCAGCTCACCACCCGGGACTCTCCAAGAGACCCAGTACTTC
CASSPPGTLQETQYF
>TRBJ2-2|-|-|TRBV27
TGTGCCAGCAGTTCTGGACAGTACACCGGGGAGCTGTTTTTT
CASSSGQYTGELFF
>TRBJ2-1|-|TRBD2|TRBV10-3
TGTGCCATCAGTGAGATGGGCGGGAGGACCTACAATGAGCAGTTCTTC
CAISEMGGRTYNEQFF
>TRBJ2-7|-|TRBD1|TRBV10-3
TGTGCCATCGGGGTCCGGGACAGGGGAACCTACGAGCAGTACTTC
CAIGVRDRGTYEQYF
>TRBJ1-2|-|-|TRBV5-1
TGCGCCAGCAGCTTAGACGCGGGCCAGCGTGATGGCTACACCTTC
CASSLDAGQRDGYTF
>TRBJ2-7|-|-|TRBV6-5
TGTGCCAGCAGTTACCGAACTCCGGGAACAAGCTACGAGCAGTACTTC
CASSYRTPGTSYEQYF
>TRBJ2-3|-|-|TRBV21-1
TGTGCCAGCACCCGGTGGCGGGCTAGGGTCTCAGATACGCAGTATTTT
CASTRWRARVSDTQYF
>TRBJ1-1|once|TRBD1|TRBV6-6
TGTGCCAGCAGTTACTCGGGGGACAGGTTGAACACTGAAGCTTTCTTT
CASSYSGDRLNTEAFF
>TRBJ2-1|-|TRBD2|TRBV25-1
TGTGCCAGCACAGCGGGAGGGCGGAATGAGCAGTTCTTC
CASTAGGRNEQFF
>TRBJ2-7|-|TRBD2|TRBV28
TGTGCCAGCAGGCCGGGTGGGGGGGCCTACGAGCAGTACTTC
CASRPGGGAYEQYF
>TRBJ2-5|-|-|TRBV30
TGTGCCTGGAGTCCGGGGATCTACGAGACCCAGTACTTC
CAWSPGIYETQYF
>TRBJ1-5|once|-|TRBV27
TGTGCCAGCAGTTTGAGGTCCTTTCAGCCCCAGCATTTT
CASSLRSFQPQHF
>TRBJ1-2|-|TRBD1|TRBV9
TGTGCCAGCAGCGCCATGGACAGGGGGCCGAACTATGGCTACACCTTC
CASSAMDRGPNYGYTF